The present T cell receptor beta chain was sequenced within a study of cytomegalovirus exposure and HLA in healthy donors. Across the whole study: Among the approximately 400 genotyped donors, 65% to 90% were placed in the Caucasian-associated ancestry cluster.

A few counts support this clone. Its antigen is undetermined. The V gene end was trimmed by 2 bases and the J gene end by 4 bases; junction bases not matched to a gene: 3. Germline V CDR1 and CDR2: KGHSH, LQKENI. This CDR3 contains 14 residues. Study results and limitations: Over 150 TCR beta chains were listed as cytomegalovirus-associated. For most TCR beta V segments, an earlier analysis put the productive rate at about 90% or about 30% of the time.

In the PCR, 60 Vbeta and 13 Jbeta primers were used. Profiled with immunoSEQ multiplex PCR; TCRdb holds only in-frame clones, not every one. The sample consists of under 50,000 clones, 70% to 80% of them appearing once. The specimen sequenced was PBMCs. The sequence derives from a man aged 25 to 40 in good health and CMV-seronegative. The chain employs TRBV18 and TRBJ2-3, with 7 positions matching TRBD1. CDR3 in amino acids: CASSPGTASDTQYF. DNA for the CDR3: TGTGCCAGCTCACCAGGGACAGCGTCAGATACGCAGTATTTT.